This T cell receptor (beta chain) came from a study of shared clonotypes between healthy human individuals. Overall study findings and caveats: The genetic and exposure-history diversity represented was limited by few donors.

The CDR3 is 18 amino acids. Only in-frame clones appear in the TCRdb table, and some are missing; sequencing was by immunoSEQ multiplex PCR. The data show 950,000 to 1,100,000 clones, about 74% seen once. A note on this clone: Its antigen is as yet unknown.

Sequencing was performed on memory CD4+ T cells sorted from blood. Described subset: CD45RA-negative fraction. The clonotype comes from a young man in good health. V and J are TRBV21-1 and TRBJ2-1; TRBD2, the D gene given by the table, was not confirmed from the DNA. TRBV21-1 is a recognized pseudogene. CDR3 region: CASSTPGLAGGRRNEQFF. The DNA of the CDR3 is TGTGCCAGCAGCACCCCGGGACTAGCGGGAGGTCGGAGAAATGAGCAGTTCTTC.